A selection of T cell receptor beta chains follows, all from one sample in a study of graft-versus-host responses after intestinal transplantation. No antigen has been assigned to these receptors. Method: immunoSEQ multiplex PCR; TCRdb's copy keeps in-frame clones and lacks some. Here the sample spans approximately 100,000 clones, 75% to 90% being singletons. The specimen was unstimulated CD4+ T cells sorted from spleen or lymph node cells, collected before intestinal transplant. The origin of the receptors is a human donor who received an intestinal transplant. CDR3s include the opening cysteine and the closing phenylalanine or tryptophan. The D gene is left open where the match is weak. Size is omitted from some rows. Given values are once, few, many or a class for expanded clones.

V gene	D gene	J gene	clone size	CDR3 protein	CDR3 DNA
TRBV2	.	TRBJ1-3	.	CASRAAAGNTIYF	TGTGCCAGCAGGGCGGCGGCTGGAAACACCATATATTTT
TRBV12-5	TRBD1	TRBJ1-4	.	CASGPVGGQGEKLFF	TGTGCTAGTGGCCCGGTAGGGGGACAGGGCGAAAAACTGTTTTTT
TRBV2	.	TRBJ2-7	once	CASSEEIGRGTYEQYF	TGTGCCAGCAGCGAAGAAATAGGCAGGGGCACCTACGAGCAGTACTTC
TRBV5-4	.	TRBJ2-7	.	CASSTRTGNSYEQYF	TGTGCCAGCAGCACCCGGACGGGAAACTCCTACGAGCAGTACTTC
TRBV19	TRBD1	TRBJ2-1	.	CASQIRDSSYNEQFF	TGTGCCAGCCAAATCCGGGACAGTTCCTACAATGAGCAGTTCTTC
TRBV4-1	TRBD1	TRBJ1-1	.	CASSQDIGTGDTEAFF	TGCGCCAGCAGCCAAGATATTGGGACAGGGGACACTGAAGCTTTCTTT
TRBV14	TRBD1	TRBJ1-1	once	CASSRQGLEAFF	TGTGCCAGCAGCCGACAGGGCCTTGAAGCTTTCTTT
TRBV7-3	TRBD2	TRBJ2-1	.	CASSLYSGGPLGEQFF	TGTGCCAGCAGCTTATATAGCGGGGGGCCCCTGGGGGAGCAGTTCTTC
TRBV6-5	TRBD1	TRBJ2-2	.	CASRTDRVVPGELFF	TGTGCCAGCAGAACCGACAGGGTGGTGCCCGGGGAGCTGTTTTTT
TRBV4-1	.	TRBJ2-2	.	CASANRASNTGELFF	TGCGCCAGCGCTAACAGGGCGTCGAACACCGGGGAGCTGTTTTTT
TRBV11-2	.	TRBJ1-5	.	CASSLDRDQPQHF	TGTGCCAGCAGCTTAGACAGGGATCAGCCCCAGCATTTT
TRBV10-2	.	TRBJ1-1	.	CASSPGVWAEAFF	TGCGCCAGCAGTCCAGGGGTTTGGGCTGAAGCTTTCTTT
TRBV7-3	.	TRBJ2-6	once	CASSLAGANVLTF	TGTGCCAGCAGCTTAGCGGGGGCCAACGTCCTGACTTTC
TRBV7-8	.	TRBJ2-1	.	CASSLVLWQEYNEQFF	TGTGCCAGCAGCTTAGTCTTATGGCAGGAATACAATGAGCAGTTCTTC
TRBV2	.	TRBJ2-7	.	CASKDSNYEQYF	TGTGCCAGCAAAGACAGCAACTACGAGCAGTACTTC
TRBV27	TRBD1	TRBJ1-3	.	CASSKQGIFGNTIYF	TGTGCCAGCAGTAAACAGGGGATCTTCGGAAACACCATATATTTT
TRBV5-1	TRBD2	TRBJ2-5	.	CASSPGGEETQYF	TGCGCCAGCAGCCCCGGGGGGGAAGAGACCCAGTACTTC
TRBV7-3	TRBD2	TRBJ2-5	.	CASSTSGGREETQYF	TGTGCCAGCAGCACTAGCGGGGGCCGGGAAGAGACCCAGTACTTC
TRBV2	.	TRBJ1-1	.	CASSEERQSEAFF	TGTGCCAGCAGTGAAGAACGACAGTCTGAAGCTTTCTTT
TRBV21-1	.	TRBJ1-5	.	CASSRWPAVDSNQPQHF	TGTGCCAGCAGCCGTTGGCCTGCGGTCGATAGCAATCAGCCCCAGCATTTT
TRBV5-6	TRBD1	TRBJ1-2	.	CASTSGGKANYGYTF	TGTGCCAGCACCTCAGGGGGGAAGGCTAACTATGGCTACACCTTC
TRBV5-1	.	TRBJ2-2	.	CASSMAGANTGELFF	TGCGCCAGCAGCATGGCCGGGGCGAACACCGGGGAGCTGTTTTTT
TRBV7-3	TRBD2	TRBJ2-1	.	CASSTPTSGGSSYNEQFF	TGTGCCAGCAGCACCCCGACTAGCGGGGGAAGCTCCTACAATGAGCAGTTCTTC
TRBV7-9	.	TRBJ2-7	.	CASTLMTEQYF	TGTGCCAGCACCCTGATGACTGAGCAGTACTTC
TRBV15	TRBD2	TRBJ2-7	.	CATSREGGESYEQYF	TGTGCCACCAGCAGAGAGGGAGGGGAATCCTACGAGCAGTACTTC
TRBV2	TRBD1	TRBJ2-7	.	CASSLHRGWSGGYEQYF	TGTGCCAGCAGTCTCCACAGGGGATGGTCAGGAGGCTACGAGCAGTACTTC
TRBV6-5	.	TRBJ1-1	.	CASSYWGGEAFF	TGTGCCAGCAGTTACTGGGGAGGTGAAGCTTTCTTT
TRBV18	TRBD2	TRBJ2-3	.	CASSPRTSGGGITDTQYF	TGTGCCAGCTCACCAAGGACTAGCGGGGGGGGCATCACAGATACGCAGTATTTT
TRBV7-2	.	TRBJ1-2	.	CASSLDAGVGYTF	TGTGCCAGCAGCTTAGATGCAGGGGTGGGCTACACCTTC
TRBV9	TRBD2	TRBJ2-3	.	CASSARGDNTDTQYF	TGTGCCAGCAGCGCACGGGGGGATAACACAGATACGCAGTATTTT
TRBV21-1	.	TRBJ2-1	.	CATAGSGRGFNEQFF	TGTGCCACCGCGGGGTCGGGGCGGGGGTTCAATGAGCAGTTCTTC
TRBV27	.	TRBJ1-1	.	CASSGAGLGEAFF	TGTGCCAGCAGTGGGGCCGGGTTGGGTGAAGCTTTCTTT
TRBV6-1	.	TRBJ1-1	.	CASSEVSGSGEKARAFF	TGTGCCAGCAGTGAAGTAAGTGGATCGGGGGAGAAAGCCCGGGCTTTCTTT
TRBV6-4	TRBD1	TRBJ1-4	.	CASSDPGQNPTNEKLFF	TGTGCCAGCAGTGACCCGGGACAGAACCCAACTAATGAAAAACTGTTTTTT
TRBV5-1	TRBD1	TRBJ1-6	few	CASSPGQGNSPLHF	TGCGCCAGCAGCCCCGGACAGGGTAATTCACCCCTCCACTTT
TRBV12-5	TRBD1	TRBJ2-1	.	CASEQGYEQFF	TGTGCTAGTGAACAGGGGTATGAGCAGTTCTTC
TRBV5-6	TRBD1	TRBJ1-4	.	CASSWAPVQGDEKLFF	TGTGCCAGCAGCTGGGCGCCGGTTCAGGGGGATGAAAAACTGTTTTTT
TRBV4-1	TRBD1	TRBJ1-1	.	CASSQEQGRDTEAFF	TGCGCCAGCAGCCAAGAACAGGGGCGGGATACTGAAGCTTTCTTT
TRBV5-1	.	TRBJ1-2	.	CASSLDGGGGYGYTF	TGCGCCAGCAGCTTGGATGGGGGCGGCGGCTATGGCTACACCTTC
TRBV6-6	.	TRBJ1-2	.	CASSYSTRLQLGGYTF	TGTGCCAGCAGTTACTCGACCAGGCTCCAATTGGGTGGCTACACCTTC
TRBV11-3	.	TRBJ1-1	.	CASRERGGGSWNTEAFF	TGTGCCAGCAGAGAAAGGGGGGGCGGATCATGGAACACTGAAGCTTTCTTT
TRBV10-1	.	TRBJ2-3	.	CASTQPTDTQYF	TGCGCCAGCACACAGCCCACAGATACGCAGTATTTT
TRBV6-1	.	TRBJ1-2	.	CASSGRGQTSNYGYTF	TGTGCCAGCAGTGGAAGAGGACAGACAAGTAACTATGGCTACACCTTC
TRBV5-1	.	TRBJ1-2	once	CASSLGQGGGYTF	TGCGCCAGCAGCTTGGGGCAGGGTGGCGGCTACACCTTC
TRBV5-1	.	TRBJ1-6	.	CASSLDGENSPLHF	TGCGCCAGCAGCTTGGACGGAGAGAATTCACCCCTCCACTTT
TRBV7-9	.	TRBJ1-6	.	CASSLGASGNSPLHF	TGTGCCAGCAGCTTGGGGGCCTCGGGGAATTCACCCCTCCACTTT
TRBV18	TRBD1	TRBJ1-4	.	CASSPVGTGVAEKLFF	TGTGCCAGCTCACCAGTTGGGACAGGGGTGGCTGAAAAACTGTTTTTT